The text below deals with one T cell receptor (beta chain). Its target is unknown. The sample originates from a study of T cells in Graves' hyperthyroidism and ophthalmopathy. On the study more broadly: Any treatment followed the collection of peripheral blood at initial diagnosis.

Regarding the study as a whole: Separation of ophthalmopathy from stable hyperthyroidism was achieved by a 13 V-J model. Clonotypes that were expanded in thyroid above 0.001 mostly appeared in blood too.

The investigators amplified TCR beta CDR3 regions from RNA transcripts. Using the HTBI primer set, a first-round RT-PCR was run on the TCR CDR3. One entry per CDR3 protein results from TCRdb running MiXCR on the multiplex PCR reads. The sample holds under 400,000 distinct CDR3 sequences; 12% to 15% are singletons and the top ten take roughly a fifth. The CDR3 is 15 residues long. Unmatched junction bases numbered 3, after V lost 1 base and J lost 6 bases. The V gene's germline CDR1 is SGHDT and CDR2 YYEEEE. This clonotype was sampled from a woman aged 60-70 years with Graves' ophthalmopathy. Sequencing was performed on blood. V is TRBV5-6 and J is TRBJ1-6; 8 bases fit TRBD1. DNA of the CDR3: TGTGCCAGCAGCTTGATGGACAGGGCTAATTCACCCCTCCACTTT. Encoded protein: CASSLMDRANSPLHF.